The rows below give T cell receptor beta chains drawn from one sample of a study of blood T cell repertoires in COVID-19. The assay was immunoSEQ multiplex PCR, and TCRdb's table has in-frame clones only and misses some. The sample consists of roughly 200,000 clones, 70% to 90% of them appearing once. The specimen was peripheral blood. These receptors all stem from a human donor with active or convalescent COVID-19. The donor label of this sample is uncertain. CDR3s include the opening cysteine and the closing phenylalanine or tryptophan. D genes are given only for firm matches. Clone size is not always given. Where it is, it says once, few, many or a class for expanded clones.

V gene: TRBV15; D gene: TRBD2; J gene: TRBJ2-1; clone size: NA; CDR3 DNA: TGTGCCACCAGGGGTAGCGGGGGCTTCTCCTACAATGAGCAGTTCTTC; CDR3 protein: CATRGSGGFSYNEQFF
V gene: TRBV10-3; D gene: NA; J gene: TRBJ1-6; clone size: NA; CDR3 DNA: TGTGCCATCAGTTTTTCAGGGAATTCACCCCTCCACTTT; CDR3 protein: CAISFSGNSPLHF
V gene: TRBV5-6; D gene: NA; J gene: TRBJ1-1; clone size: NA; CDR3 DNA: TGTGCCAGCAGCTCCGAAGGGGGGGGTCCAGGAGCTTTCTTT; CDR3 protein: CASSSEGGGPGAFF
V gene: TRBV7-3; D gene: TRBD2; J gene: TRBJ2-2; clone size: NA; CDR3 DNA: TGTGCCAGCACTCTCCGGGGGACCTCCGGGACTATGAACACCGGGGAGCTGTTTTTT; CDR3 protein: CASTLRGTSGTMNTGELFF
V gene: TRBV4-3; D gene: NA; J gene: TRBJ1-6; clone size: NA; CDR3 DNA: TGCGCCAGCAGCCAAGAACACACCAGGGCTTCACCCCTCCACTTT; CDR3 protein: CASSQEHTRASPLHF
V gene: TRBV28; D gene: NA; J gene: TRBJ1-4; clone size: NA; CDR3 DNA: TGTGCCAGCAGTTTACAGGGGCCAAGAAATGAAAAACTGTTTTTT; CDR3 protein: CASSLQGPRNEKLFF
V gene: TRBV9; D gene: TRBD1; J gene: TRBJ1-5; clone size: NA; CDR3 DNA: TGTGCCAGCAGCCCACATACAGGGGGCAACTCGGTTGGCAATCAGCCCCAGCATTTT; CDR3 protein: CASSPHTGGNSVGNQPQHF
V gene: TRBV12-3/TRBV12-4; D gene: TRBD1; J gene: TRBJ2-1; clone size: NA; CDR3 DNA: TGTGCCAGCACCCCCGGGACAGGGGGGCAGTTCTTC; CDR3 protein: CASTPGTGGQFF
V gene: TRBV6-5; D gene: TRBD1; J gene: TRBJ2-2; clone size: NA; CDR3 DNA: TGTGCCAGCAGTTACTTCCAGGGGGCGCGGACCGGGGAGCTGTTTTTT; CDR3 protein: CASSYFQGARTGELFF
V gene: TRBV13; D gene: NA; J gene: TRBJ1-2; clone size: NA; CDR3 DNA: TGTGCCAGCAGCTTAGTCAGCTATGGCTACACCTTC; CDR3 protein: CASSLVSYGYTF
V gene: TRBV29-1; D gene: NA; J gene: TRBJ1-5; clone size: NA; CDR3 DNA: TGCAGCGTTGGAAGCGGGGAGCAGCCCCAGCATTTT; CDR3 protein: CSVGSGEQPQHF
V gene: TRBV3-1/TRBV3-2; D gene: NA; J gene: TRBJ2-2; clone size: few; CDR3 DNA: TGTGCCAGCAGCCAAGAAGCACGAGACACCGGGGAGCTGTTTTTT; CDR3 protein: CASSQEARDTGELFF
V gene: TRBV3-1/TRBV3-2; D gene: NA; J gene: TRBJ2-5; clone size: NA; CDR3 DNA: TGTGCCAGCAGCCCCCAGGACAGCTCAGAGACCCAGTACTTC; CDR3 protein: CASSPQDSSETQYF
V gene: TRBV30; D gene: NA; J gene: TRBJ1-5; clone size: NA; CDR3 DNA: TGTGCCTGGAGTGTATTATCAGGGAATCAGCCCCAGCATTTT; CDR3 protein: CAWSVLSGNQPQHF
V gene: TRBV10-3; D gene: NA; J gene: TRBJ1-4; clone size: NA; CDR3 DNA: TGTGCCATCAGTGAAGGGAGAACAGTGAATGAAAAACTGTTTTTT; CDR3 protein: CAISEGRTVNEKLFF
V gene: TRBV11-2; D gene: NA; J gene: TRBJ2-2; clone size: NA; CDR3 DNA: TGTGCCAGCCGTCCCGGTTGGCGGATCACCGGGGAGCTGTTTTTT; CDR3 protein: CASRPGWRITGELFF
V gene: TRBV2; D gene: NA; J gene: TRBJ1-4; clone size: NA; CDR3 DNA: TGTGCCAGCGTGCGGGCCCGGGATGAAAAACTGTTTTTT; CDR3 protein: CASVRARDEKLFF
V gene: TRBV5-1; D gene: TRBD2; J gene: TRBJ2-7; clone size: NA; CDR3 DNA: TGCGCCAGCAGCCCGCCGGGACTAGTCTACGAGCAGTACTTC; CDR3 protein: CASSPPGLVYEQYF
V gene: TRBV11-3; D gene: TRBD1; J gene: TRBJ1-4; clone size: NA; CDR3 DNA: TGTGCCAGCAGCTCTCCGGGGACAGAAGATGAAAAACTGTTTTTT; CDR3 protein: CASSSPGTEDEKLFF
V gene: TRBV9; D gene: NA; J gene: TRBJ2-2; clone size: NA; CDR3 DNA: TGTGCCAGCAGCCCAACATTGAACACCGGGGAGCTGTTTTTT; CDR3 protein: CASSPTLNTGELFF
V gene: TRBV15; D gene: TRBD1; J gene: TRBJ1-4; clone size: NA; CDR3 DNA: TGTGCCACCAGCAGGGACAGGATAAATGAAAAACTGTTTTTT; CDR3 protein: CATSRDRINEKLFF
V gene: TRBV19; D gene: NA; J gene: TRBJ1-5; clone size: NA; CDR3 DNA: TGTGCCAGCACCCGAGGTTCTAGGCAGCCCCAGCATTTT; CDR3 protein: CASTRGSRQPQHF
V gene: TRBV9; D gene: NA; J gene: TRBJ1-1; clone size: once; CDR3 DNA: TGTGCCAGCAGCGTAGGCCCAGTCAGGGGCACTGAAGCTTTCTTT; CDR3 protein: CASSVGPVRGTEAFF
V gene: TRBV19; D gene: NA; J gene: TRBJ1-6; clone size: NA; CDR3 DNA: TGTGCCAGTAGTATAGGGACAGCACATGATTCACCCCTCCACTTT; CDR3 protein: CASSIGTAHDSPLHF
V gene: TRBV30; D gene: TRBD1; J gene: TRBJ2-7; clone size: NA; CDR3 DNA: TGTGCCTGGAGTGTAGGGGGCCTGACCTACGAGCAGTACTTC; CDR3 protein: CAWSVGGLTYEQYF
V gene: TRBV2; D gene: TRBD2; J gene: TRBJ2-3; clone size: NA; CDR3 DNA: TGTGCCAGCAACCTAGCGGGTGACACAGATACGCAGTATTTT; CDR3 protein: CASNLAGDTDTQYF
V gene: TRBV5-1; D gene: TRBD2; J gene: TRBJ2-1; clone size: NA; CDR3 DNA: TGCGCCAGCAGCTTGCCCATCACTTATACCGGACTAGCGGGAGCGGGTGTAAGTGAGCAGTTCTTC; CDR3 protein: CASSLPITYTGLAGAGVSEQFF
V gene: TRBV27; D gene: TRBD1; J gene: TRBJ2-3; clone size: NA; CDR3 DNA: TGTGCCAGCAGTCCGACAGGGATGGCCTCAGATACGCAGTATTTT; CDR3 protein: CASSPTGMASDTQYF
V gene: TRBV5-1; D gene: NA; J gene: TRBJ2-4; clone size: NA; CDR3 DNA: TGCGCCAGCAGCTTGATGGGGCAGGGCCAGAACATTCAGTACTTC; CDR3 protein: CASSLMGQGQNIQYF
V gene: TRBV5-1; D gene: NA; J gene: TRBJ2-5; clone size: NA; CDR3 DNA: TGCGCCAGCAGCAACAGACTAGAAGAGACCCAGTACTTC; CDR3 protein: CASSNRLEETQYF
V gene: TRBV7-9; D gene: NA; J gene: TRBJ1-3; clone size: NA; CDR3 DNA: TGTGCCAGCAGCTTAGGTGTCCGGGGGATGAGTGGAAACACCATATATTTT; CDR3 protein: CASSLGVRGMSGNTIYF
V gene: TRBV19; D gene: NA; J gene: TRBJ2-7; clone size: NA; CDR3 DNA: TGTGCCAGTAGTATCTCAGGCCGGGGGAACTCCTACGAGCAGTACTTC; CDR3 protein: CASSISGRGNSYEQYF
V gene: TRBV27; D gene: TRBD2; J gene: TRBJ2-7; clone size: NA; CDR3 DNA: TGTGCCAGCAGTTTCAGGACTAGCGGGGCCTACGAGCAGTACTTC; CDR3 protein: CASSFRTSGAYEQYF
V gene: TRBV30; D gene: NA; J gene: TRBJ2-1; clone size: NA; CDR3 DNA: TGTGCCTGGAGTGTACTGAGACAAAAGAATGAGCAGTTCTTC; CDR3 protein: CAWSVLRQKNEQFF
V gene: TRBV6-5; D gene: NA; J gene: TRBJ2-5; clone size: NA; CDR3 DNA: TGTGCCAGCAGCAAAGTGACATACCAAGAGACCCAGTACTTC; CDR3 protein: CASSKVTYQETQYF
V gene: TRBV5-4; D gene: TRBD2; J gene: TRBJ2-1; clone size: NA; CDR3 DNA: TGTGCCAGCAGCGCCCCCGGACTAGCGGGGAGGGGCTCCTACAATGAGCAGTTCTTC; CDR3 protein: CASSAPGLAGRGSYNEQFF
V gene: TRBV28; D gene: NA; J gene: TRBJ1-5; clone size: NA; CDR3 DNA: TGTGCCAGCAGTCCGACCAGGGGTTATAGCAATCAGCCCCAGCATTTT; CDR3 protein: CASSPTRGYSNQPQHF
V gene: TRBV5-5; D gene: NA; J gene: TRBJ2-7; clone size: NA; CDR3 DNA: TGTGCCAGCAGCTTATTCGGGACCCAGGGAGGGGGTGGGTACGAGCAGTACTTC; CDR3 protein: CASSLFGTQGGGGYEQYF
V gene: TRBV19; D gene: TRBD1; J gene: TRBJ1-1; clone size: NA; CDR3 DNA: TGTGCCAGTAGTATCGGGCAGGGGGGTATCACTGAAGCTTTCTTT; CDR3 protein: CASSIGQGGITEAFF
V gene: TRBV24-1; D gene: NA; J gene: TRBJ1-2; clone size: NA; CDR3 DNA: TGTGCCACCAGTGATTTAGGGGACTATGGCTACACCTTC; CDR3 protein: CATSDLGDYGYTF
V gene: TRBV28; D gene: NA; J gene: TRBJ1-2; clone size: NA; CDR3 DNA: TGTGCCAGCAGTTTCCCCCAGGGCCGACTTTTAATCTACACCTTC; CDR3 protein: CASSFPQGRLLIYTF
V gene: TRBV11-3; D gene: TRBD2; J gene: TRBJ2-7; clone size: NA; CDR3 DNA: TGTGCCAGCAGCCCGAGGGTAGCGGGAGGCGGGGGCGAGCAGTACTTC; CDR3 protein: CASSPRVAGGGGEQYF
V gene: TRBV6-1; D gene: NA; J gene: TRBJ1-5; clone size: NA; CDR3 DNA: TGTGCCAGCAGTGAAGGGGGGGGCAACAATCAGCCCCAGCATTTT; CDR3 protein: CASSEGGGNNQPQHF
V gene: TRBV7-2; D gene: TRBD2; J gene: TRBJ2-7; clone size: NA; CDR3 DNA: TGTGCCAGCAGCCATTATAGCGGGAGCCACGAGCAGTACTTC; CDR3 protein: CASSHYSGSHEQYF
V gene: TRBV5-1; D gene: NA; J gene: TRBJ2-6; clone size: NA; CDR3 DNA: TGCGCCAGCAGCTTGGGGAGCGGGGGACAGAGGAGGTCTGGGGCCAACGTCCTGACTTTC; CDR3 protein: CASSLGSGGQRRSGANVLTF
V gene: TRBV5-1; D gene: TRBD2; J gene: TRBJ2-1; clone size: NA; CDR3 DNA: TGCGCCAGCAGCTTCCAGCGGGGGGGATTCAATGAGCAGTTCTTC; CDR3 protein: CASSFQRGGFNEQFF
V gene: TRBV27; D gene: TRBD2; J gene: TRBJ2-1; clone size: NA; CDR3 DNA: TGTGCCAGCAGTGCCCCCGGGACTAGCGGGACCAATGAGCAGTTCTTC; CDR3 protein: CASSAPGTSGTNEQFF
V gene: TRBV19; D gene: NA; J gene: TRBJ1-2; clone size: NA; CDR3 DNA: TGTGCCAGTAGTATCACCTATAATGGCTACACCTTC; CDR3 protein: CASSITYNGYTF
V gene: TRBV11-2; D gene: TRBD1; J gene: TRBJ1-2; clone size: NA; CDR3 DNA: TGTGCCAGCAGCTCGACAGGGGCTTCTGGCTACACCTTC; CDR3 protein: CASSSTGASGYTF